The clone carrying this TCR beta chain was seen ten or more times. Antigen unknown. The data derive from a study of T cells in Graves' hyperthyroidism and ophthalmopathy. As for the study in general: Prior to any treatment, at the point of initial diagnosis, peripheral blood was collected. Notes on the study in general: Stable hyperthyroidism and ophthalmopathy were separated using 13 V-J signatures. Blood held most thyroid clonotypes expanded above 0.001 frequency.

Newly diagnosed patients aged 18 to 65 had hyperthyroidism of under 2 months' duration. Authors of the study amplified TCR beta CDR3 regions from RNA transcripts. The HTBI set primed first-round TCR CDR3 RT-PCR. TCRdb reanalysed the multiplex PCR reads using MiXCR and keeps one entry per CDR3 protein. The repertoire holds some 560,000 distinct CDR3 sequences, with 12% to 15% as singletons. The V segment lost 1 base and the J segment 4 bases; nucleotides outside the gene matches: 9. The germline V gene has CDR1 KGHSH and CDR2 LQKENI. The CDR3 has 16 amino acids. The chain couples TRBV18 to TRBJ1-1; 7 bases are a match to TRBD1. The clonotype comes from a woman in her thirties or forties with Graves' hyperthyroidism. The sequenced material came from blood. The CDR3 DNA follows: TGTGCCAGCTCACCACAGAGGACAGGTCAAGGCACTGAAGCTTTCTTT. Translated, it gives CASSPQRTGQGTEAFF. Full variable domain (remainder filled in from reference TRBV18 and TRBJ1-1): NAGVMQNPRHLVRRRGQEARLRCSPMKGHSHVYWYRQLPEEGLKFMVYLQKENIIDESGMPKERFSAEFPKEGPSILRIQQVVRGDSAAYFCASSPQRTGQGTEAFFGQGTRLTVV.